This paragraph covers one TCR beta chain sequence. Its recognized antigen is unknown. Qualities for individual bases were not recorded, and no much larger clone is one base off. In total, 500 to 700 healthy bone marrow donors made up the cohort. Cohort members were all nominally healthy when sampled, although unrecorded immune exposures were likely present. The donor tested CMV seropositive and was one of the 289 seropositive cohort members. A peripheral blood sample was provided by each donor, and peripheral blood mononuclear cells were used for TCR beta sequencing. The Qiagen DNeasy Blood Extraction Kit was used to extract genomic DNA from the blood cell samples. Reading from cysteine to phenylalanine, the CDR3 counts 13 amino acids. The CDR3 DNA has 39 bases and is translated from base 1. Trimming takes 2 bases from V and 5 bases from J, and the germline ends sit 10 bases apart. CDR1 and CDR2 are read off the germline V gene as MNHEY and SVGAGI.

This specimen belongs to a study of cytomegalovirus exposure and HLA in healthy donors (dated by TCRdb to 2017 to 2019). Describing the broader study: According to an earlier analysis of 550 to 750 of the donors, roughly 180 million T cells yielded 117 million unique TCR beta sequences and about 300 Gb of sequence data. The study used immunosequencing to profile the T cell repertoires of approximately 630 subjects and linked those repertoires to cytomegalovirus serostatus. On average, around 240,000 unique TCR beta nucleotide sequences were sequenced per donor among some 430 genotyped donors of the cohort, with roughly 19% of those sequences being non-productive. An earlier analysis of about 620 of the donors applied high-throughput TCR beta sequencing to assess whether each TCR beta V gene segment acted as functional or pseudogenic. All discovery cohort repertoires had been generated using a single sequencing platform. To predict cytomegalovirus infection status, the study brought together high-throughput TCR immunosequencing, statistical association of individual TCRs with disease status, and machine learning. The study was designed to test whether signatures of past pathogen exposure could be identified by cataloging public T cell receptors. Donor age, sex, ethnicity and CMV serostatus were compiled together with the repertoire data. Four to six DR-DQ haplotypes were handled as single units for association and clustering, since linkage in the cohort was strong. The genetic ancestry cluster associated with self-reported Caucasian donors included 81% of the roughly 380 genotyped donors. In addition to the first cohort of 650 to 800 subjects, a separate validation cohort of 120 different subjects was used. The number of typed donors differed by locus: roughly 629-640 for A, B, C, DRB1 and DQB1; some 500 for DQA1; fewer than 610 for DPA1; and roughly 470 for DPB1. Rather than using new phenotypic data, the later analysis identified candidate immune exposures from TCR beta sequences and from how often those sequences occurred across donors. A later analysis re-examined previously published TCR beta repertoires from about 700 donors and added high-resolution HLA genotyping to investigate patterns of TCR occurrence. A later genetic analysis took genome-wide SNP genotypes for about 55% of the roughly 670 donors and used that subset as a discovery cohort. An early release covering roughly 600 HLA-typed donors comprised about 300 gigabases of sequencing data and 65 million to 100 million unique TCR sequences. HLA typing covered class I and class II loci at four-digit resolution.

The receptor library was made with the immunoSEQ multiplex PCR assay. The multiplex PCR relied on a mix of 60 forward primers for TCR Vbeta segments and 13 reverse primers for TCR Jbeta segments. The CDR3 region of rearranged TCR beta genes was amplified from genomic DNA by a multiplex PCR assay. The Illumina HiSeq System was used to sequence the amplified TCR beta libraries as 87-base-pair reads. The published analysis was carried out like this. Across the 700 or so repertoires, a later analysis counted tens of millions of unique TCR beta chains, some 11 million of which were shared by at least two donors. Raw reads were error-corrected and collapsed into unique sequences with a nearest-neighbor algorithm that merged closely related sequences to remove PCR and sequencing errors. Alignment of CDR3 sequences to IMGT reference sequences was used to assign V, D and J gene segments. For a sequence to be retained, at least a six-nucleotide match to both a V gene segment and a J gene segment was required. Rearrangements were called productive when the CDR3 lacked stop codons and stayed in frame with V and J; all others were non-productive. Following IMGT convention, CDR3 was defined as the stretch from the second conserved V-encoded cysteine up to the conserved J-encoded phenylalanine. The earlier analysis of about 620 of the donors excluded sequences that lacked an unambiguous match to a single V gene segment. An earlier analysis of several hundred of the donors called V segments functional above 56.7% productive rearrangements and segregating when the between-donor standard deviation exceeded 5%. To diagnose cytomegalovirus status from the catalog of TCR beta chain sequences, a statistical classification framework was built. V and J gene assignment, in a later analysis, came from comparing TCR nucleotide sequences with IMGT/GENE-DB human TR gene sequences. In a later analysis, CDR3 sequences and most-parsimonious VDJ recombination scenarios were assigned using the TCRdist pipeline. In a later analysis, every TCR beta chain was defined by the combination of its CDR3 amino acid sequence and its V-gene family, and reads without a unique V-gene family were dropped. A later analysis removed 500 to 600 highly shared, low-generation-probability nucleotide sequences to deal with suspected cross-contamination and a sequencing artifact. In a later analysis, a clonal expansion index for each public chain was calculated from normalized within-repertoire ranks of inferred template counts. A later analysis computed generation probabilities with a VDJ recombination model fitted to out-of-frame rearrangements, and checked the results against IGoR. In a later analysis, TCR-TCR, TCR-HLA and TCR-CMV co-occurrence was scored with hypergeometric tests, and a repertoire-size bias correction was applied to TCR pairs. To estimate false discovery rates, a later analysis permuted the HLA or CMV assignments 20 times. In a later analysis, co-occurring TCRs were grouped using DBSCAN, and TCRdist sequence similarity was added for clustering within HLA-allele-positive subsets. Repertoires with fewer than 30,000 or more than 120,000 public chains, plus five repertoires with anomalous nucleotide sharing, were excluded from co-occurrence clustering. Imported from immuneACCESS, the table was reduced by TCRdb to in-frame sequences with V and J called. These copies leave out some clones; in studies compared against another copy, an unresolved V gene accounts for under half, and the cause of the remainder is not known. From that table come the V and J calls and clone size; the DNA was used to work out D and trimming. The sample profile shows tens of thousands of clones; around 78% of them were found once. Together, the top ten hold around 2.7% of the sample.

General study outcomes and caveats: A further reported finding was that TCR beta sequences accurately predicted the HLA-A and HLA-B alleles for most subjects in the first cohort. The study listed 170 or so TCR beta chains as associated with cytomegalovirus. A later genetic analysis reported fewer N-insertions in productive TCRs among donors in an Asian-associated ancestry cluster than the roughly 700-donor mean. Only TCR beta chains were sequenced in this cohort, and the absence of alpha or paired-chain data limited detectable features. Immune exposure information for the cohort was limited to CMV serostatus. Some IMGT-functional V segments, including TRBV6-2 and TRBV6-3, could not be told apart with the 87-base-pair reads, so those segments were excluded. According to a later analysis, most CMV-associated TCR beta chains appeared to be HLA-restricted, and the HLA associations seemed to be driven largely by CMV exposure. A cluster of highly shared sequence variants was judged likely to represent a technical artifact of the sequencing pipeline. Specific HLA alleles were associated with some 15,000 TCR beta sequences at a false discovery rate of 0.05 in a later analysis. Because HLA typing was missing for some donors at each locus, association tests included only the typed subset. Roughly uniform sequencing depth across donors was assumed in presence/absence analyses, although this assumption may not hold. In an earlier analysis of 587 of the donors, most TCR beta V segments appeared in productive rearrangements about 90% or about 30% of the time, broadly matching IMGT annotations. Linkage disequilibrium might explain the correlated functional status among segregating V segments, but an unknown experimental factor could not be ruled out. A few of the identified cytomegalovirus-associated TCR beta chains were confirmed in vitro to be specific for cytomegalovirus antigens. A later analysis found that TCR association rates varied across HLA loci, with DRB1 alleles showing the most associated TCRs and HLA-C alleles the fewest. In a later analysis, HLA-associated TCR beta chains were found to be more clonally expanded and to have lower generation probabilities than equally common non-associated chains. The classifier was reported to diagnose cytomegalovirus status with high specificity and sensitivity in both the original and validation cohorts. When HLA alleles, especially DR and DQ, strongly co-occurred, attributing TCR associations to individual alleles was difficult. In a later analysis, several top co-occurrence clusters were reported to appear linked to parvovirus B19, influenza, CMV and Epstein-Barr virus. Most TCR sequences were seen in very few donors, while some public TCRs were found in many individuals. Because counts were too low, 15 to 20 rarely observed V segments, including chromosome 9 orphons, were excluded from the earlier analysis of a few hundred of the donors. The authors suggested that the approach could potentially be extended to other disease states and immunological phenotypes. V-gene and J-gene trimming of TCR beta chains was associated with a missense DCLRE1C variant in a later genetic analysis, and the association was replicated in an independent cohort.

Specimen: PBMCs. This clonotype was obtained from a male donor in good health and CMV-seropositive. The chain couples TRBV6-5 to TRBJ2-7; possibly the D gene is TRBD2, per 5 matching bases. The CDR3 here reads CASSYGSWNEQYF. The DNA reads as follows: TGTGCCAGCAGTTACGGGAGCTGGAACGAGCAGTACTTC.